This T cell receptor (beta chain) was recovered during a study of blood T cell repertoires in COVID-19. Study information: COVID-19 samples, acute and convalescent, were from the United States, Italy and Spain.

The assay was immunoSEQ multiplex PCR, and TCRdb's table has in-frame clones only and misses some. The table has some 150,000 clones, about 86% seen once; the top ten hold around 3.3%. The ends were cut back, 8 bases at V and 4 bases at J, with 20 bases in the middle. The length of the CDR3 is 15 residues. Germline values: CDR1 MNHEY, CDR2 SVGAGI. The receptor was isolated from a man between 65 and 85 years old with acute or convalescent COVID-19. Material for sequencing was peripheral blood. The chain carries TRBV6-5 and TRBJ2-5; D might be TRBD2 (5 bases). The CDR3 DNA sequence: TGTGCCAGCCCCCGAGGAGGAGGTGCGGTAGAGACCCAGTACTTC. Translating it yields CASPRGGGAVETQYF.